The 17 T cell receptor beta chains below come from one sample, sequenced in a study of cytomegalovirus exposure and HLA in healthy donors. Both 60 Vbeta primers and 13 Jbeta primers went into the PCR. TCRdb keeps only in-frame clones here, not all; method: immunoSEQ multiplex PCR. The sample yields around 150,000 clones, 55% to 70% seen once. Sequenced input: PBMCs. All receptors derive from a woman in her forties in good health and CMV-seropositive.

This clone was observed a handful of times. The rearrangement links TRBV9 to TRBJ2-3; TRBD2 matches at 9 bases. The junction had 8 bases not matched to a gene; V was cut back by 4 bases and J by 2 bases. This CDR3 spans 16 amino acids. Germline loops: CDR1 SGDLS, CDR2 YYNGEE. The CDR3 bases are TGTGCCAGCAGCCAACAAAGCGGGGGGCCCACAGATACGCAGTATTTT. Translated, it gives CASSQQSGGPTDTQYF.

The J gene is TRBJ1-1, the V gene TRBV6-1, with TRBD1 matching over 9 bases. V lost 7 bases to trimming and J lost 1 base; unmatched junction nucleotides: 7. Germline values: CDR1 MNHNS, CDR2 SASEGT. This CDR3 spans 15 amino acids. Here the CDR3 DNA reads TGTGCCAGCACCATCGGACAGGGGTGGAACACTGAAGCTTTCTTT. The encoded protein is CASTIGQGWNTEAFF.

V usage is TRBV6-5 and J usage is TRBJ2-3; 8 bases are shared with TRBD2. Unmatched junction bases numbered 3, after V lost 2 bases and J lost 2 bases. The CDR3 spans 15 residues. Germline V lookup: CDR1 MNHEY, CDR2 SVGAGI. CDR3 nucleotide sequence: TGTGCCAGCAGTTACGATAGCGGGACCACAGATACGCAGTATTTT. It encodes CASSYDSGTTDTQYF.

J is TRBJ1-5 and V is TRBV7-2; 8 bases are a match to TRBD1. Trimming cost V 5 bases and J 0 bases; bases outside gene matches: 15. CDR1 and CDR2 (germline): SGHTA, FQGNSA. The CDR3 is made up of 19 amino acids. CDR3 DNA sequence: TGTGCCAGCAGCAAACGACCTGGGACAGGAGATTATAGCAATCAGCCCCAGCATTTT. Translating it yields CASSKRPGTGDYSNQPQHF.

The rearrangement joins TRBV7-2 to TRBJ2-7, with D possibly matching TRBD2 (5 bases). CDR3 length: 14 amino acids. From germline, CDR1 is SGHTA and CDR2 FQGNSA. Trimming left V 1 base short and J 7 bases short, with 14 bases between. The CDR3 loop reads CASSLGGRNGEQYF. DNA for the CDR3: TGTGCCAGCAGCTTAGGCGGGCGTAATGGGGAGCAGTACTTC.

CDR3 region: CASSVESQGAYEQYF. Written as DNA, the CDR3 is TGTGCCAGCAGCGTAGAGAGCCAGGGGGCTTACGAGCAGTACTTC. The rearrangement links TRBV9 to TRBJ2-7; 8 nucleotides align to TRBD1. V shed 0 bases and J 4 bases; nucleotides not matched to a gene: 6. The germline V gene encodes CDR1 SGDLS and CDR2 YYNGEE. CDR3 length: 15 residues.

In this sample, this clone turned up once. The CDR3: CASSPRTSGSYNEQFF. CDR3 DNA: TGCGCCAGCAGCCCAAGGACTAGCGGATCCTACAATGAGCAGTTCTTC. The J gene is TRBJ2-1, the V gene TRBV5-1, with 10 bases lining up with TRBD2. V was clipped by 4 bases and J by 1 base; unmatched bases: 5. Germline V CDR1 and CDR2: SGHRS, YFSETQ. The CDR3 length is 16 residues.

This chain connects TRBV10-2 to TRBJ2-2, with D possibly matching TRBD2 (6 bases). Germline V lookup: CDR1 WSHSY, CDR2 SAAADI. V was trimmed by 11 bases and J by 0 bases, leaving 10 bases between them. CDR3 length: 13 amino acids. As DNA, the CDR3 is TGCGCCGCGGGGACTCCGAACACCGGGGAGCTGTTTTTT. Translation: CAAGTPNTGELFF.

DNA for the CDR3: TGCGCCAGCAGCCAAGCTAGCGGGAGGCATTACAATGAGCAGTTCTTC. Translated, it gives CASSQASGRHYNEQFF. The J gene is TRBJ2-1, the V gene TRBV4-3, with 11 bases identical to TRBD2. With V trimmed by 1 base and J by 4 bases, 3 bases remained unmatched. This CDR3 has 16 amino acids. Germline V gene lookup returns CDR1 LGHNA and CDR2 YSLEER.

This chain links TRBV28 with TRBJ1-5; 9 nucleotides match TRBD1. The germline V gene encodes CDR1 MDHEN and CDR2 SYDVKM. The CDR3 loop spans 15 amino acids. V lost 5 bases and J lost 5; bases outside the gene matches: 7. The CDR3, as DNA: TGTGCCAGCAGTCCCTGGGACAGGGTCGATCAGCCCCAGCATTTT. This translates into CASSPWDRVDQPQHF.

J is TRBJ2-6 and V is TRBV9, with 7 bases lining up with TRBD2. The CDR3 has 17 residues. Germline V lookup: CDR1 SGDLS, CDR2 YYNGEE. V trimming: 5 bases; J trimming: 4 bases; junction bases outside the gene matches: 12. This chain's CDR3 is CASSGEGLGAGANVLTF. The DNA of the CDR3 is TGTGCCAGCAGTGGGGAGGGGCTTGGTGCCGGGGCCAACGTCCTGACTTTC. Full variable domain (outside the CDR3, taken from reference TRBV9 and TRBJ2-6): DSGVTQTPKHLITATGQRVTLRCSPRSGDLSVYWYQQSLDQGLQFLIQYYNGEERAKGNILERFSAQQFPDLHSELNLSSLELGDSALYFCASSGEGLGAGANVLTFGAGSRLTVL.

The chain employs TRBV27 and TRBJ2-1; perhaps TRBD1 as D (6 bases). Trimming removed 7 bases at V and 5 bases at J, with 15 bases between. CDR1 and CDR2 (germline): MNHEY, SMNVEV (reference sequence). The CDR3 spans 14 residues. CDR3 sequence: CASNPLGTNNEQFF. The CDR3 DNA follows: TGTGCCAGCAATCCTCTTGGGACAAACAATGAGCAGTTCTTC.

V is TRBV7-8 and J is TRBJ2-3; maybe TRBD2 (6 bases). The germline V and J ends were trimmed by 3 bases and 3 bases, with 25 bases remaining between them. Germline V gene data show CDR1 as SGHVS and CDR2 as FQNEAQ. This CDR3 spans 19 amino acids. The CDR3 nucleotides read TGTGCCAGCAGCTTTAGGCGTGCCCTCGCTGGCGGGGTGACAGATACGCAGTATTTT. It translates to CASSFRRALAGGVTDTQYF.

The genes are TRBV19 and TRBJ2-1, with TRBD2 matching over 10 bases. Germline CDR1 reads LNHDA; CDR2 reads SQIVND (reference sequence). This CDR3 is built from 17 residues. J was trimmed by 4 bases and V by 6 bases; bases with no gene match: 12. The CDR3 nucleotides read TGTGCCAGTAGGGTGACTAGCGGGTGGGGCAGTTACAATGAGCAGTTCTTC. Its translation: CASRVTSGWGSYNEQFF.

The chain couples TRBV29-1 to TRBJ2-7; possibly TRBD1 for D (5 bases). CDR3 length: 13 amino acids. The germline V gene encodes CDR1 SQVTM and CDR2 ANQGSEA. The V end lost 6 bases, the J end lost 2 bases, and 14 bases lay between the germline ends. The CDR3 region has the DNA TGCAGCGTAGTCACAGGTATTGCCTACGAGCAGTACTTC. Translation: CSVVTGIAYEQYF.

This clone was found a few times. The chain combines TRBV4-3 with TRBJ1-1; 9 nucleotides agree with TRBD1. The CDR3 sequence is 15 residues long. Germline V gene data show CDR1 as LGHNA and CDR2 as YSLEER. J was trimmed by 4 bases and V by 4 bases; bases with no gene match: 7. The CDR3 loop reads CASSPPDRGVTEAFF. CDR3 coding DNA: TGCGCCAGCAGCCCCCCGGACAGGGGTGTCACTGAAGCTTTCTTT.

The chain combines TRBV19 with TRBJ2-6, with 8 bases lining up with TRBD2. Germline CDR1 LNHDA, CDR2 SQIVND (reference sequence). The junction had 11 bases not matched to a gene; V was cut back by 7 bases and J by 0 bases. There are 18 residues in the CDR3. CDR3 region: CASTVGLARLSGANVLTF. The CDR3 coding sequence is TGTGCCAGTACCGTAGGACTAGCCCGTCTCTCTGGGGCCAACGTCCTGACTTTC.